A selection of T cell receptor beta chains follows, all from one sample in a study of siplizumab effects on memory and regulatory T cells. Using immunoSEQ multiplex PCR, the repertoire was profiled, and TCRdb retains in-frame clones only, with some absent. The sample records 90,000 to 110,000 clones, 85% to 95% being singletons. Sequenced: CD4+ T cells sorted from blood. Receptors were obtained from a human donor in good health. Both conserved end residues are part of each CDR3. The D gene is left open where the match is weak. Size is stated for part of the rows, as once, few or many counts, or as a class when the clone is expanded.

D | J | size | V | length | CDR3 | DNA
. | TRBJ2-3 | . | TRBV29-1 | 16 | CSVEVFVGRSTDTQYF | TGCAGCGTTGAAGTATTTGTGGGACGGAGCACAGATACGCAGTATTTT
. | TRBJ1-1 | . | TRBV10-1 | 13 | CASGGQKNTEAFF | TGCGCCAGCGGGGGCCAGAAGAACACTGAAGCTTTCTTT
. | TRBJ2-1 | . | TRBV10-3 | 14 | CAISDQGAYNEQFF | TGTGCCATCAGTGACCAGGGAGCCTACAATGAGCAGTTCTTC
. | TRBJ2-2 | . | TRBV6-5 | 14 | CASWGALNTGELFF | TGTGCCAGCTGGGGCGCGCTGAACACCGGGGAGCTGTTTTTT
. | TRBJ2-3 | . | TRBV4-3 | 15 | CASSQEGGSTDTQYF | TGCGCCAGCAGCCAAGAAGGGGGGAGCACAGATACGCAGTATTTT
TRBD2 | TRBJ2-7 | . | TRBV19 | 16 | CASSTGGGGRHYEQYF | TGTGCCAGTAGTACTGGGGGAGGCGGGAGACACTACGAGCAGTACTTC
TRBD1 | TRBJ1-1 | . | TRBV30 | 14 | CAWSAGTGGYKAFF | TGTGCCTGGAGTGCCGGGACAGGGGGCTATAAAGCTTTCTTT
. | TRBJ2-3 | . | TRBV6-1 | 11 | CAADSTDTQYF | TGTGCCGCCGACAGCACAGATACGCAGTATTTT
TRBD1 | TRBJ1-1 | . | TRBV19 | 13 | CASRTDRDTEAFF | TGTGCCAGTAGGACCGACAGGGACACTGAAGCTTTCTTT
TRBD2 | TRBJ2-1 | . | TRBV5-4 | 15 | CASSLASGGHNEQFF | TGTGCCAGCAGCTTGGCTAGCGGGGGCCACAATGAGCAGTTCTTC
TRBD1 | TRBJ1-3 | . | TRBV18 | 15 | CASSPQGALGNTIYF | TGTGCCAGCTCACCACAGGGGGCCCTCGGAAACACCATATATTTT
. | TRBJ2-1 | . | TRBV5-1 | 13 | CASSLEVASEQFF | TGCGCCAGCAGCTTGGAAGTAGCCTCGGAGCAGTTCTTC
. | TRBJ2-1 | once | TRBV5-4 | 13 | CASSLPRANEQFF | TGTGCCAGCAGCTTGCCCAGGGCTAATGAGCAGTTCTTC
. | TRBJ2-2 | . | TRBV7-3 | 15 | CASSSLDGTAGELFF | TGTGCCAGCAGCTCCTTGGACGGGACGGCCGGGGAGCTGTTTTTT
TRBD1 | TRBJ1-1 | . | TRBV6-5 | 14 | CASSYGTATTEAFF | TGTGCCAGCAGTTACGGGACAGCTACCACTGAAGCTTTCTTT
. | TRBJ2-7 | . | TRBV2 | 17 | CASSPPVGSGSSYEQYF | TGTGCCAGCAGTCCCCCCGTGGGGAGCGGTAGCTCCTACGAGCAGTACTTC
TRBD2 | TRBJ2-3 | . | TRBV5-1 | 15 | CASSLGLAGGRTQYF | TGCGCCAGCAGCCTGGGACTAGCGGGGGGGAGGACGCAGTATTTT
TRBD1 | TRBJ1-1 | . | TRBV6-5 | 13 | CASSRTGVTEAFF | TGTGCCAGCAGCCGAACAGGGGTCACTGAAGCTTTCTTT
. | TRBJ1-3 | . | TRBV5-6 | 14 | CASSLLQAGNTIYF | TGTGCCAGCAGCTTGTTACAGGCTGGAAACACCATATATTTT
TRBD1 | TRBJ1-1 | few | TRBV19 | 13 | CASSQGARTEAFF | TGTGCCAGCTCGCAGGGGGCTCGGACTGAAGCTTTCTTT
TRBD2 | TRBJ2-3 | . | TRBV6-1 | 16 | CASSEGSGGAIYTQYF | TGTGCCAGCAGTGAAGGTAGCGGGGGGGCCATTTATACGCAGTATTTT
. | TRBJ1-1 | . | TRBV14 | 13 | CASSQDQNTEAFF | TGTGCCAGCAGCCAAGATCAGAACACTGAAGCTTTCTTT
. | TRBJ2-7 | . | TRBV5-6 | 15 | CASSLAVGRSYEQYF | TGTGCCAGCAGCTTGGCCGTGGGCAGATCCTACGAGCAGTACTTC
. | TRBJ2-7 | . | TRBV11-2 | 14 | CASSRQGLAYEQYF | TGTGCCAGCAGCCGACAGGGACTCGCCTACGAGCAGTACTTC
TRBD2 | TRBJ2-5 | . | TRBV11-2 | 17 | CASSLGLTSGVQETQYF | TGTGCCAGCAGCTTAGGATTAACTAGCGGGGTGCAAGAGACCCAGTACTTC
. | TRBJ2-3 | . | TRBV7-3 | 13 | CASSLKDGTTQYF | TGTGCCAGCAGCTTAAAGGACGGTACAACGCAGTATTTT
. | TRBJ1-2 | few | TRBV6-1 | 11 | CAITQGYGYTF | TGTGCCATTACGCAGGGCTATGGCTACACCTTC
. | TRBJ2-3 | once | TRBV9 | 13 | CASSVVDAGSLYF | TGTGCCAGCAGCGTAGTGGACGCGGGATCTTTATATTTT
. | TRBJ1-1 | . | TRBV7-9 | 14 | CASSLGAGNTEAFF | TGTGCCAGCAGCTTAGGCGCGGGGAACACTGAAGCTTTCTTT
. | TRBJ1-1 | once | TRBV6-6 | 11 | CASSGGLGAFF | TGTGCCAGCAGTGGGGGGTTGGGGGCTTTCTTT
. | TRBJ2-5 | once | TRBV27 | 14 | CASSLQGNQETQYF | TGTGCCAGCAGTTTACAGGGTAACCAGGAGACCCAGTACTTC
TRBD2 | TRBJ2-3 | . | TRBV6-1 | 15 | CASSVLAGGRDTQYF | TGTGCCAGCAGCGTACTAGCGGGGGGTCGAGATACGCAGTATTTT
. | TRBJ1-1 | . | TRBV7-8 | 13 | CASSLAGRDEAFF | TGTGCCAGCAGCTTAGCGGGCAGAGATGAAGCTTTCTTT
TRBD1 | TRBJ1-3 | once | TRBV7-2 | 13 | CASSYNRGATIYF | TGTGCCAGCAGTTATAACAGGGGCGCCACCATATATTTT
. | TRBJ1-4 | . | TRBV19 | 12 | CASSTEPGLLFF | TGTGCCAGTAGCACGGAACCCGGCCTACTGTTTTTT
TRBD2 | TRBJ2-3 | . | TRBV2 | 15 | CASSGLATSTDTQYF | TGTGCCAGCAGTGGACTAGCGACTAGCACAGATACGCAGTATTTT
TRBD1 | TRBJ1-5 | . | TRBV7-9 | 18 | CASSTGTGGRYSNQPQHF | TGTGCCAGCAGCACAGGGACAGGGGGGAGATATAGCAATCAGCCCCAGCATTTT
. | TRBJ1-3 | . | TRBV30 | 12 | CAWNGAGNTIYF | TGTGCCTGGAATGGGGCTGGAAACACCATATATTTT
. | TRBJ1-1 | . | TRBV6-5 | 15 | CASSYPGRLNTEAFF | TGTGCCAGCAGTTACCCTGGACGGTTGAACACTGAAGCTTTCTTT
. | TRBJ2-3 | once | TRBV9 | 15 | CASSVGTPGTDTQYF | TGTGCCAGCAGCGTCGGTACCCCTGGCACAGATACGCAGTATTTT
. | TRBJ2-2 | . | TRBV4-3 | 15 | CASSQVGMVSGELFF | TGCGCCAGCAGCCAAGTTGGAATGGTGTCCGGGGAGCTGTTTTTT
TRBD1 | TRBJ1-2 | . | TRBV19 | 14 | CASRGQGGNYGYTF | TGTGCCAGTAGAGGACAGGGAGGCAACTATGGCTACACCTTC
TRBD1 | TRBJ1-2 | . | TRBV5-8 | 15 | CASSLAGGGDYGYTF | TGTGCCAGCAGCTTGGCAGGGGGAGGTGACTATGGCTACACCTTC
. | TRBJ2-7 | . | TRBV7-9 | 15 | CASSLGPGSSYEQYF | TGTGCCAGCAGCTTAGGGCCGGGGAGCTCCTACGAGCAGTACTTC
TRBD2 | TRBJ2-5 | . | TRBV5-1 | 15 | CASTTSGTPQETQYF | TGCGCCAGCACGACTAGCGGGACCCCCCAAGAGACCCAGTACTTC
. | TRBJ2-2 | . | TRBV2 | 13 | CASREGETGELFF | TGTGCCAGCAGGGAGGGGGAAACCGGGGAGCTGTTTTTT
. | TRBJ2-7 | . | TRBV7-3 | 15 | CASSLGGGLRGEQYF | TGTGCCAGCAGCTTAGGCGGCGGCCTTCGGGGCGAGCAGTACTTC
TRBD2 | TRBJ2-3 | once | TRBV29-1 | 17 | CSVEGVGSGRRTDTQYF | TGCAGCGTTGAGGGTGTCGGTAGCGGGAGGAGAACAGATACGCAGTATTTT
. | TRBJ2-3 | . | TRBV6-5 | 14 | CASKIGTGADTQYF | TGTGCCAGCAAAATCGGGACTGGCGCAGATACGCAGTATTTT
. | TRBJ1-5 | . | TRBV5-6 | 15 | CASSRRTVSNQPQHF | TGTGCCAGCAGCCGACGGACAGTTAGCAATCAGCCCCAGCATTTT